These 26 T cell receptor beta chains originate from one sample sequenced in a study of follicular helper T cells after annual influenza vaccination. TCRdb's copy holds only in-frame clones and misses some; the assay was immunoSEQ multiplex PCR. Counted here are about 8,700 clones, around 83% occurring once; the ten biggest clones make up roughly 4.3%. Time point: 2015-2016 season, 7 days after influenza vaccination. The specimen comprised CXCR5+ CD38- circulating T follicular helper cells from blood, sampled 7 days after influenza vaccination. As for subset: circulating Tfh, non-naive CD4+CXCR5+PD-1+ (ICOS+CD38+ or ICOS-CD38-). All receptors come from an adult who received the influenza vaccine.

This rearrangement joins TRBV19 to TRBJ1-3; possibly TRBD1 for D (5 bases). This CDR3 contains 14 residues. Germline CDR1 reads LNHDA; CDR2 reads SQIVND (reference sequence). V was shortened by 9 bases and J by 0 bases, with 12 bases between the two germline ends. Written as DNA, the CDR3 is TGTGCCAGAGAAGACAGCAGCTCTGGAAACACCATATATTTT. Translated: CAREDSSSGNTIYF.

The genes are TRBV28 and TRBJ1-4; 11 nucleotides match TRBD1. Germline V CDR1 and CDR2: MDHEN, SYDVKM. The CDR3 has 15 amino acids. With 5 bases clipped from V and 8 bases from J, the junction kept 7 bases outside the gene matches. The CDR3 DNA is TGTGCCAGCAGTCTACCCGGGACAGGGGGAGAAAAACTGTTTTTT. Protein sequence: CASSLPGTGGEKLFF. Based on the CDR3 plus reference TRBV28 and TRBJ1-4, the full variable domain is DVKVTQSSRYLVKRTGEKVFLECVQDMDHENMFWYRQDPGLGLRLIYFSYDVKMKEKGDIPEGYSVSREKKERFSLILESASTNQTSMYLCASSLPGTGGEKLFFGSGTQLSVL.

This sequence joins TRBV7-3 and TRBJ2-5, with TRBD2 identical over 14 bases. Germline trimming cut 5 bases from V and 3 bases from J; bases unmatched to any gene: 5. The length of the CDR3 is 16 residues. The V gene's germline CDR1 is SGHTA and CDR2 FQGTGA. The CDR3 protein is CASSDPGLAGEETQYF. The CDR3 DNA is TGTGCCAGCAGCGATCCGGGACTAGCGGGGGAAGAGACCCAGTACTTC. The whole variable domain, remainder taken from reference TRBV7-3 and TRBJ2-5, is GAGVSQTPSNKVTEKGKYVELRCDPISGHTALYWYRQSLGQGPEFLIYFQGTGAADDSGLPNDRFFAVRPEGSVSTLKIQRTERGDSAVYLCASSDPGLAGEETQYFGPGTRLLVL.

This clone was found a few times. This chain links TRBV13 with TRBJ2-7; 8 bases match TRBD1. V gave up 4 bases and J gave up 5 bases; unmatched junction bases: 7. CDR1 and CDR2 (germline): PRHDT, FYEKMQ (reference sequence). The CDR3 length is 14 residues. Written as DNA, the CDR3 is TGTGCCAGCAGCTCCATCCTGACAGGGGACGAGCAGTACTTC. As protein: CASSSILTGDEQYF.

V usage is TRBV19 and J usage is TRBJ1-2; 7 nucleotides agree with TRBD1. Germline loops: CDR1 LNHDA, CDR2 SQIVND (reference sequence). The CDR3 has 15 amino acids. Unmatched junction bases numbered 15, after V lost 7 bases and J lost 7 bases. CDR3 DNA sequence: TGTGCCAGTAAGGTTACGACAGGGCGAAAGATTGGCTACACCTTC. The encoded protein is CASKVTTGRKIGYTF.

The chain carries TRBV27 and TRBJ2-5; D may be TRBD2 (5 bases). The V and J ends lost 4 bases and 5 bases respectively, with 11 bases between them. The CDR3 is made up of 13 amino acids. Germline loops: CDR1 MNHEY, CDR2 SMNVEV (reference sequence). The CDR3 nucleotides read TGTGCCAGCAGTTCTACTAGGTGGGAGACCCAGTACTTC. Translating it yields CASSSTRWETQYF.

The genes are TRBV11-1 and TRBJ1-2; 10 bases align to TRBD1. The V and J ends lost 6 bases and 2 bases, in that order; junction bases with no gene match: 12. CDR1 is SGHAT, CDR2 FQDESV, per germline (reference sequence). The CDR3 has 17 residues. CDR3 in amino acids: CASRMTGGAAGNYGYTF. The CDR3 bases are TGTGCCAGCAGGATGACAGGGGGCGCAGCAGGAAACTATGGCTACACCTTC.

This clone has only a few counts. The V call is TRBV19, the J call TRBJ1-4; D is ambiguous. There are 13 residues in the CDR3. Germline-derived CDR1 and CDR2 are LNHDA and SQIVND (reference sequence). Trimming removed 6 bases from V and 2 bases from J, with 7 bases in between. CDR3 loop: CASSLRTNEKLFF. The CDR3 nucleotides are TGTGCCAGTAGCCTCAGGACTAATGAAAAACTGTTTTTT.

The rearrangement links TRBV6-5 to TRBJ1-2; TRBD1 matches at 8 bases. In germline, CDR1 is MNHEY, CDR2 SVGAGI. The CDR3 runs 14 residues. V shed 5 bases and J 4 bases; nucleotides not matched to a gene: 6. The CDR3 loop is CASSTLDRAYGYTF. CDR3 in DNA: TGTGCCAGCAGTACGTTGGACAGGGCCTATGGCTACACCTTC.

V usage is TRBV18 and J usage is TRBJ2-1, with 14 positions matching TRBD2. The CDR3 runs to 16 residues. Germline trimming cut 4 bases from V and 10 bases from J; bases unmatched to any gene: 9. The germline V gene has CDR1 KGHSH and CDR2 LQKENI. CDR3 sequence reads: CASSRSTSGGAAEQFF. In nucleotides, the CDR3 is TGTGCCAGCTCACGCTCGACTAGCGGGGGGGCTGCCGAGCAGTTCTTC.

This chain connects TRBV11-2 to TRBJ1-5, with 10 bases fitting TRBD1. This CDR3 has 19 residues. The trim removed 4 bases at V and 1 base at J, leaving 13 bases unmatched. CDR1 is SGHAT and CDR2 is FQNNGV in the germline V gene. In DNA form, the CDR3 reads TGTGCCAGCAGCTCGGCCGACGAGGGGACAGGGGAGAGCAATCAGCCCCAGCATTTT. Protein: CASSSADEGTGESNQPQHF.

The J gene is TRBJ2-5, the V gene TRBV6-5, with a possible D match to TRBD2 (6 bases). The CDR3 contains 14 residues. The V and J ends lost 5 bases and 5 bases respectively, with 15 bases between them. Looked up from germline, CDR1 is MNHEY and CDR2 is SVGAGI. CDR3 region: CASSLGVGGETQYF. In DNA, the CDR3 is TGTGCCAGCAGTCTCGGGGTCGGGGGTGAGACCCAGTACTTC.

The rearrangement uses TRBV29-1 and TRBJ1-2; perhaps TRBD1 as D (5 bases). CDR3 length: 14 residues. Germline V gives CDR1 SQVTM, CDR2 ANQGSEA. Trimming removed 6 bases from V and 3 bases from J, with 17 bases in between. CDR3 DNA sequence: TGCAGCGTAGACCGTGACCAGGGCTACTATGGCTACACCTTC. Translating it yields CSVDRDQGYYGYTF.

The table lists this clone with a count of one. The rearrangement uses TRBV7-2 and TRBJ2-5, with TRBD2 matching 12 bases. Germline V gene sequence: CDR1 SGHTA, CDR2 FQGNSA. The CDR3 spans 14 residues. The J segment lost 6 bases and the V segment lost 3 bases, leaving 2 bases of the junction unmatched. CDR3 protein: CASSFLAGGQTQYF. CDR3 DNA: TGTGCCAGCAGCTTCCTAGCGGGGGGGCAGACCCAGTACTTC.

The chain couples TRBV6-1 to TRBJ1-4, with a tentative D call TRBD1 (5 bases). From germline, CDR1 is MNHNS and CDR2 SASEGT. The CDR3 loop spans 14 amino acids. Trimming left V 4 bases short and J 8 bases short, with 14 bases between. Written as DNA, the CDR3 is TGTGCCAGCAGTGGTGGCAGGGTTGGAGAAAAACTGTTTTTT. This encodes CASSGGRVGEKLFF.

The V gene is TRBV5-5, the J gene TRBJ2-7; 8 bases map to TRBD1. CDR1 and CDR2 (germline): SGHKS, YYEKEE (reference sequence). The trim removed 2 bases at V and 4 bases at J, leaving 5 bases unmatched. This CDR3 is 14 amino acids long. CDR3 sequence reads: CASSLRTGWYEQYF. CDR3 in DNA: TGTGCCAGCAGCTTACGGACAGGGTGGTACGAGCAGTACTTC.

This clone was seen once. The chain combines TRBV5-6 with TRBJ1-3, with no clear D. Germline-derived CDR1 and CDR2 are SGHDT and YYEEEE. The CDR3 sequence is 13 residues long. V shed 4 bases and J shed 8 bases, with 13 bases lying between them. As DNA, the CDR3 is TGTGCCAGCAGCCTGGAGGATACGGACACCATATATTTT. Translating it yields CASSLEDTDTIYF.

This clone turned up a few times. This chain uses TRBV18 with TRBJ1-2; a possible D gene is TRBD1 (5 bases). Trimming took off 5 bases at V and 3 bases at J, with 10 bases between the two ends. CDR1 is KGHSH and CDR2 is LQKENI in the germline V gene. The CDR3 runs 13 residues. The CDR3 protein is CASSVRDHYGYTF. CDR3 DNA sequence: TGTGCCAGCTCAGTGAGGGACCACTATGGCTACACCTTC.

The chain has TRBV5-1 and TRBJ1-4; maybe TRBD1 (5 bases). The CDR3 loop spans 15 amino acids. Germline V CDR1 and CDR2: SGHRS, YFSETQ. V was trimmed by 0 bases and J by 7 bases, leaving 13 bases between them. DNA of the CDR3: TGCGCCAGCAGCTTGGATACGGGGGGAGGTGAAAAACTGTTTTTT. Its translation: CASSLDTGGGEKLFF.

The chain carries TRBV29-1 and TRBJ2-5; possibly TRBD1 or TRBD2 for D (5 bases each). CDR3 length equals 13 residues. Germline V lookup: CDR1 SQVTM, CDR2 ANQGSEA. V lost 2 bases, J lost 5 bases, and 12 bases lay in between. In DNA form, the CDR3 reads TGCAGCGTTGAAAACGACTGGGGGGAGACCCAGTACTTC. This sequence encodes CSVENDWGETQYF.

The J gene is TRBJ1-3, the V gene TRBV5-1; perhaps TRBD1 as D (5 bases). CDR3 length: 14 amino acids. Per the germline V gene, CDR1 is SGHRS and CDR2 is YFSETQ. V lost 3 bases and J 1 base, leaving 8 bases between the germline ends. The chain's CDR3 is CASSSGPSGNTIYF. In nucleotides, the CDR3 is TGCGCCAGCAGCTCGGGGCCATCTGGAAACACCATATATTTT.

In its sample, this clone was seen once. This CDR3 is CASSGGQSSSYGYTF. CDR3 DNA sequence: TGTGCCAGCAGTGGGGGACAGTCGAGTTCTTATGGCTACACCTTC. The V and J genes are TRBV6-1 and TRBJ1-2, with 7 bases that match TRBD1. Germline CDR1 and CDR2: MNHNS and SASEGT. The CDR3 contains 15 residues. Trimming took 4 bases from V and 5 from J; bases not matched to a gene: 10.

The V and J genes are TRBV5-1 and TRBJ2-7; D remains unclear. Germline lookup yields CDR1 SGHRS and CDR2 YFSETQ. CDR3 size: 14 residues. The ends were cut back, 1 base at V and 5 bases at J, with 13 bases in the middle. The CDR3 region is CASSLIDFRDEQYF. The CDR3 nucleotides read TGCGCCAGCAGCTTGATAGATTTCCGGGACGAGCAGTACTTC. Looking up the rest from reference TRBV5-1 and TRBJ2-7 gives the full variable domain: KAGVTQTPRYLIKTRGQQVTLSCSPISGHRSVSWYQQTPGQGLQFLFEYFSETQRNKGNFPGRFSGRQFSNSRSEMNVSTLELGDSALYLCASSLIDFRDEQYFGPGTRLTVT.

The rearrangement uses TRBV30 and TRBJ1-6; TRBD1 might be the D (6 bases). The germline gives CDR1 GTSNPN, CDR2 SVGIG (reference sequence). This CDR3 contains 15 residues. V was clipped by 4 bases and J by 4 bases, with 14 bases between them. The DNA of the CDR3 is TGTGCCTGGAATAGGGCAGGGGCATATAATTCACCCCTCCACTTT. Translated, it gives CAWNRAGAYNSPLHF.

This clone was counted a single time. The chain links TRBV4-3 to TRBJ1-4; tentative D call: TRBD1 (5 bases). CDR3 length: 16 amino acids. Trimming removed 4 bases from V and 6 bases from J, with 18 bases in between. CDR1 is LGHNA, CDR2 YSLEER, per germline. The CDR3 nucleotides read TGCGCCAGCAGCCCCCGGCGGGGAGCGGGGGATGAAAAACTGTTTTTT. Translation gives CASSPRRGAGDEKLFF.

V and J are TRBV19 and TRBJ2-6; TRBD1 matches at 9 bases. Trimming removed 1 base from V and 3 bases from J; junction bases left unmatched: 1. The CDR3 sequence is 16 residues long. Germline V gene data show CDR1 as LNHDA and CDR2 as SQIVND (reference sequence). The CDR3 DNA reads TGTGCCAGTAGTATAGGGACAGGGGTTGGGGCCAACGTCCTGACTTTC. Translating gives CASSIGTGVGANVLTF.